The 19 T cell receptor beta chains below all came from one sample that was sequenced in a study of response to subunit inactivated influenza vaccine. TCRdb re-called the RT-PCR reads with MiXCR, one entry per CDR3 protein. The sample has roughly 500,000 distinct CDR3 sequences; approximately 16% are singletons. This material consisted of CD4+ T cells sorted from PBMCs, taken roughly 24 months after vaccination. The receptors were sampled from a man between 50 and 75 years old who received an inactivated influenza vaccine.

The chain uses TRBV2 and TRBJ1-3; D perhaps matches TRBD1 (5 bases). Germline V gives CDR1 SNHLY, CDR2 FYNNEI. This CDR3 contains 14 residues. V gave up 3 bases and J gave up 1 base, with 7 bases separating them. The CDR3 loop is CASSEGGSGNTIYF. Written as DNA, the CDR3 is TGTGCCAGCAGTGAGGGGGGGTCTGGAAACACCATATATTTT.

The chain combines TRBV4-1 with TRBJ1-6; a possible D gene is TRBD1 (6 bases). Germline values: CDR1 MGHRA, CDR2 YSYEKL. This CDR3 is 15 amino acids long. The V end lost 3 bases, the J end lost 10 bases, and 16 bases lay between the germline ends. CDR3 DNA: TGCGCCAGCAGCCAGACAGGACAAACGGGGTCACCCCTCCACTTT. Translating it yields CASSQTGQTGSPLHF.

This clonotype was observed a few times. This chain uses TRBV3-1 with TRBJ2-7, with 9 positions matching TRBD1. The CDR3 spans 16 residues. The germline CDR1 and CDR2 sequences are LGHDT and YNNKEL (reference sequence). V trimming: 6 bases; J trimming: 4 bases; junction bases outside the gene matches: 13. The CDR3 loop is CASRAGEGQGRYEQYF. The DNA for the CDR3 is TGTGCCAGCAGGGCAGGTGAAGGACAGGGGAGATACGAGCAGTACTTC.

The DNA of the CDR3 is TGTGCCAGCAGTTTACTAGCGGGACGCAATGAGCAGTTCTTC. Translating gives CASSLLAGRNEQFF. The rearrangement joins TRBV12-3 or TRBV12-4 to TRBJ2-1; TRBD2 matches 9 bases. The CDR3 is 14 residues long. V lost 2 bases, J lost 6 bases, and 2 bases stayed unmatched.

The sample holds a few counts of this clonotype. The chain uses TRBV7-2 and TRBJ2-2, with a possible D match to TRBD1 (5 bases). Germline loops: CDR1 SGHTA, CDR2 FQGNSA. The CDR3 is 16 amino acids. Trimming left V 1 base short and J 5 bases short, with 14 bases between. The CDR3, as DNA: TGTGCCAGCAGCTTAGAACGCAGGGCATGGACCGGGGAGCTGTTTTTT. Its translation: CASSLERRAWTGELFF. Full variable domain (outside the CDR3, taken from reference TRBV7-2 and TRBJ2-2): GAGVSQSPSNKVTEKGKDVELRCDPISGHTALYWYRQSLGQGLEFLIYFQGNSAPDKSGLPSDRFSAERTGGSVSTLTIQRTQQEDSAVYLCASSLERRAWTGELFFGEGSRLTVL.

In its sample, this clonotype was seen many times. The genes are TRBV3-1 and TRBJ1-1, with TRBD1 matching over 7 bases. The V segment lost 4 bases and the J segment 7 bases; nucleotides outside the gene matches: 3. CDR3 length: 12 amino acids. Germline values: CDR1 LGHDT, CDR2 YNNKEL (reference sequence). CDR3 residues: CASSPGQVEAFF. As DNA, the CDR3 is TGTGCCAGCAGCCCCGGACAGGTTGAAGCTTTCTTT.

This clonotype showed up many times. This sequence joins TRBV20-1 and TRBJ2-4; 8 nucleotides agree with TRBD1. Per germline, CDR1 DFQATT and CDR2 SNEGSKA (reference sequence). The CDR3 is 14 residues long. The V gene end was trimmed by 6 bases and the J gene end by 1 base; junction bases not matched to a gene: 5. The chain's CDR3 is CSASQGAAKNIQYF. For the CDR3, the DNA is TGCAGTGCCTCTCAGGGGGCCGCCAAAAACATTCAGTACTTC.

This clonotype was seen only a few times. The chain carries TRBV12-3 or TRBV12-4 and TRBJ2-5; TRBD2 agrees at 12 bases. V lost 3 bases, J lost 5 bases, and 7 bases stayed unmatched. The CDR3 is 16 residues long. CDR3 protein: CASSFSSGRASETQYF. The CDR3 DNA sequence: TGTGCCAGCAGTTTTTCTAGCGGGAGGGCCTCGGAGACCCAGTACTTC.

The chain is built from TRBV10-3 and TRBJ1-6, with TRBD1 as a possible D gene (6 bases). The CDR3 covers 15 residues. The V end was cut by 11 bases, the J end by 6 bases, with 20 bases between. Germline V CDR1 and CDR2: ENHRY, SYGVKD. The CDR3 loop is CAASPQGNINSPLHF. The DNA of the CDR3 is TGTGCCGCCAGTCCACAGGGAAACATTAATTCACCCCTCCACTTT.

A few counts support this clonotype. This chain joins TRBV15 and TRBJ2-7; tentative D call: TRBD1 (6 bases). The CDR3 spans 15 residues. CDR1 and CDR2 (germline): LNHNV, YYDKDF (reference sequence). V lost 0 bases and J 5 bases, leaving 14 bases between the germline ends. CDR3 DNA: TGTGCCACCAGCAGAGATCCCCAGGGGACCCACGAGCAGTACTTC. Its translation: CATSRDPQGTHEQYF.

This clonotype has only a few counts. The rearrangement uses TRBV4-2 and TRBJ1-1; no reliable D call. Trimming pared 1 base from V and 6 bases from J, leaving 12 bases between. Germline V CDR1 and CDR2: LGHNA, YNFKEQ. This CDR3 is built from 14 residues. DNA of the CDR3: TGTGCCAGCAGCCAAGGGACGGGCACCCCTGAAGCTTTCTTT. Residues: CASSQGTGTPEAFF.

Only a few counts were recorded for this clonotype. This chain uses TRBV5-1 with TRBJ2-5; D is perhaps TRBD1 or TRBD2 (6 bases each). V was trimmed by 0 bases and J by 5 bases, leaving 11 bases between them. Germline-derived CDR1 and CDR2 are SGHRS and YFSETQ. This CDR3 comprises 14 residues. CDR3 region: CASSLGGAVETQYF. Here the CDR3 DNA reads TGCGCCAGCAGCTTGGGGGGGGCCGTCGAGACCCAGTACTTC.

The V gene is TRBV18, the J gene TRBJ2-2, with D unclear. V lost 11 bases and J 5 bases, leaving 12 bases between the germline ends. Germline CDR1 and CDR2: KGHSH and LQKENI. The CDR3 contains 12 residues. In nucleotides, the CDR3 is TGTGCCGAGCTGTCAGGAACCGGGGAGCTGTTTTTT. Protein product: CAELSGTGELFF.

In this sample, this clonotype turned up a few times. The gene calls are TRBV6-1 and TRBJ1-1; possibly TRBD1 for D (5 bases). This CDR3 is built from 15 residues. Germline CDR1 is MNHNS and CDR2 is SASEGT. V shed 6 bases and J shed 1 base, with 15 bases lying between them. In DNA, the CDR3 is TGTGCCAGCAGGGAGATGGACAAACCGAACACTGAAGCTTTCTTT. It specifies CASREMDKPNTEAFF.

The genes are TRBV21-1 and TRBJ2-7; TRBD1 is the table's D call and was not checked against the DNA. TRBV21-1 is assigned pseudogene status. CDR3 size: 16 residues. CDR3 residues: CASSKVPRTELYEQYF. As DNA, the CDR3 is TGTGCCAGCAGCAAAGTCCCCAGGACAGAACTCTACGAGCAGTACTTC.

In its sample, this clonotype was seen a few times. The chain combines TRBV6-2 or TRBV6-3 with TRBJ2-7; D not certain. The CDR3 is 11 amino acids. V lost 5 bases and J lost 4, with 6 bases in between. Germline loops: CDR1 MNHEY, CDR2 SVGEGT. The chain's CDR3 is CASSNVYEQYF. The CDR3 DNA is TGTGCCAGCAGTAACGTATACGAGCAGTACTTC.

There are a few counts of this clonotype. This chain uses TRBV20-1 with TRBJ2-1; 12 nucleotides align to TRBD2. CDR3 length: 15 residues. CDR1 is DFQATT and CDR2 is SNEGSKA in the germline V gene (reference sequence). V dropped 1 base and J dropped 3; count of bases not matched to a gene: 1. The CDR3 is CSARGTSGVYNEQFF. The CDR3 bases are TGCAGTGCTAGAGGGACTAGCGGGGTCTACAATGAGCAGTTCTTC.

The chain couples TRBV4-1 to TRBJ2-4; 7 positions match TRBD2. CDR1 MGHRA and CDR2 YSYEKL come from the germline V gene. This CDR3 is built from 17 residues. With 1 base clipped from V and 7 bases from J, the junction kept 13 bases outside the gene matches. CDR3 sequence: CASSQVNLGFGGNIQYF. The CDR3 DNA reads TGCGCCAGCAGCCAAGTCAATTTGGGGTTCGGGGGGAACATTCAGTACTTC.

The chain combines TRBV29-1 with TRBJ2-2; 11 bases fit TRBD2. Per the germline V gene, CDR1 is SQVTM and CDR2 is ANQGSEA. The CDR3 extends over 14 amino acids. V shed 5 bases, J shed 8 bases, and the junction held 7 bases outside the gene matches. The CDR3 sequence: CSVILAGGSGELFF. The DNA for the CDR3 is TGCAGCGTTATTCTAGCGGGGGGATCTGGGGAGCTGTTTTTT.